This is a list of T cell receptor beta chains from one sample in a study of a mutant IDH1 vaccine in newly diagnosed glioma. The repertoire was sequenced with immunoSEQ multiplex PCR; TCRdb's copy has only in-frame clones and lacks some. This sample has approximately 67,000 clones, with around 83% found just once. The specimen comprised peripheral blood mononuclear cells (PBMCs), sampled from a glioma patient treated with radiotherapy, temozolomide or both. These receptors were collected from a woman under 30 with glioma. Some clones in this sample may be carry-over from other donors' samples. Each CDR3 is given with its conserved first and last residue. D genes are given only for firm matches. Clone sizes are given selectively: once, few, many, or a class where the clone is expanded.

size: -; V: TRBV5-4; D: -; J: TRBJ2-7; CDR3: CASSLPGGLYEQYF; DNA: TGTGCCAGCAGCTTGCCCGGGGGGCTCTACGAGCAGTACTTC
size: -; V: TRBV20-1; D: TRBD1; J: TRBJ2-7; CDR3: CSAERGPEQYF; DNA: TGCAGTGCCGAAAGGGGGCCCGAGCAGTACTTC
size: -; V: TRBV5-6; D: -; J: TRBJ1-5; CDR3: CASSEGGRPQHF; DNA: TGTGCCAGCAGCGAAGGCGGACGGCCCCAGCATTTT
size: -; V: TRBV6-5; D: -; J: TRBJ2-7; CDR3: CASSTGGIHEQYF; DNA: TGTGCCAGCAGTACCGGGGGAATCCACGAGCAGTACTTC
size: -; V: TRBV19; D: -; J: TRBJ2-2; CDR3: CASTDPGRVNTGELFF; DNA: TGTGCCAGTACGGACCCGGGACGGGTGAACACCGGGGAGCTGTTTTTT
size: -; V: TRBV7-2; D: -; J: TRBJ2-5; CDR3: CASSLTETQYF; DNA: TGTGCCAGCAGCTTAACGGAGACCCAGTACTTC
size: -; V: TRBV5-6; D: TRBD2; J: TRBJ2-3; CDR3: CASSLAGAPDTQYF; DNA: TGTGCCAGCAGCCTAGCGGGAGCCCCAGATACGCAGTATTTT
size: -; V: TRBV27; D: TRBD2; J: TRBJ2-7; CDR3: CASSMGLVYEQYF; DNA: TGTGCCAGCAGTATGGGACTAGTGTACGAGCAGTACTTC
size: once; V: TRBV14; D: -; J: TRBJ1-3; CDR3: CASSPGPARAGNTIYF; DNA: TGTGCCAGCAGCCCCGGCCCCGCCAGGGCTGGAAACACCATATATTTT
size: -; V: TRBV28; D: -; J: TRBJ2-5; CDR3: CASRGWGSEEETQYF; DNA: TGTGCCAGCAGGGGGTGGGGGTCCGAGGAAGAGACCCAGTACTTC
size: once; V: TRBV9; D: -; J: TRBJ1-2; CDR3: CASSVGPGRVTNYGYTF; DNA: TGTGCCAGCAGCGTAGGCCCCGGCAGGGTCACTAACTATGGCTACACCTTC
size: -; V: TRBV7-3; D: -; J: TRBJ1-1; CDR3: CASSLNRVRGEAFF; DNA: TGTGCCAGCAGCTTGAACAGGGTCCGAGGTGAAGCTTTCTTT
size: -; V: TRBV7-9; D: -; J: TRBJ1-5; CDR3: CASSSAGHQHF; DNA: TGTGCCAGCAGCTCCGCGGGACACCAGCATTTT
size: -; V: TRBV7-9; D: -; J: TRBJ2-5; CDR3: CASKSLNPETQYF; DNA: TGTGCCAGCAAATCCTTGAATCCGGAGACCCAGTACTTC
size: few; V: TRBV30; D: -; J: TRBJ1-2; CDR3: CAWSDRPYGYTF; DNA: TGTGCCTGGAGTGATCGACCGTATGGCTACACCTTC
size: -; V: TRBV9; D: -; J: TRBJ1-4; CDR3: CASSAGTELEKLFF; DNA: TGTGCCAGCAGCGCTGGGACTGAATTAGAAAAACTGTTTTTT
size: -; V: TRBV19; D: -; J: TRBJ2-7; CDR3: CASSISPGVSYEQYF; DNA: TGTGCCAGTAGTATATCCCCAGGGGTCTCCTACGAGCAGTACTTC
size: -; V: TRBV5-1; D: -; J: TRBJ2-2; CDR3: CASSLFPITGELFF; DNA: TGCGCCAGCAGCTTGTTCCCGATCACCGGGGAGCTGTTTTTT
size: -; V: TRBV27; D: TRBD2; J: TRBJ2-1; CDR3: CASSLGLAVYNEQFF; DNA: TGTGCCAGCAGTCTTGGACTAGCCGTTTACAATGAGCAGTTCTTC
size: -; V: TRBV28; D: -; J: TRBJ2-7; CDR3: CASSFDYEQYF; DNA: TGTGCCAGCAGTTTTGACTACGAGCAGTACTTC
size: -; V: TRBV2; D: -; J: TRBJ1-4; CDR3: CASAYLGANEKLFF; DNA: TGTGCCAGCGCCTACTTAGGAGCTAATGAAAAACTGTTTTTT
size: -; V: TRBV21-1; D: -; J: TRBJ2-6; CDR3: CASLGGEGQGYSGANVLTF; DNA: TGTGCCAGCCTGGGGGGAGAGGGACAGGGATATTCTGGGGCCAACGTCCTGACTTTC
size: -; V: TRBV6-5; D: -; J: TRBJ1-1; CDR3: CASSDAGRDTEAFF; DNA: TGTGCCAGCAGTGACGCAGGGAGGGACACTGAAGCTTTCTTT
size: -; V: TRBV19; D: TRBD1; J: TRBJ1-2; CDR3: CASSDRGRGNGYTF; DNA: TGTGCCAGTAGCGACAGGGGGCGCGGGAATGGCTACACCTTC
size: -; V: TRBV7-9; D: TRBD2; J: TRBJ2-7; CDR3: CASSLTLAGGLTYEQYF; DNA: TGTGCCAGCAGCTTAACACTAGCGGGGGGACTTACCTACGAGCAGTACTTC
size: -; V: TRBV30; D: -; J: TRBJ2-3; CDR3: CAWRAGKGVGTQYF; DNA: TGTGCCTGGAGGGCGGGAAAGGGGGTAGGCACGCAGTATTTT